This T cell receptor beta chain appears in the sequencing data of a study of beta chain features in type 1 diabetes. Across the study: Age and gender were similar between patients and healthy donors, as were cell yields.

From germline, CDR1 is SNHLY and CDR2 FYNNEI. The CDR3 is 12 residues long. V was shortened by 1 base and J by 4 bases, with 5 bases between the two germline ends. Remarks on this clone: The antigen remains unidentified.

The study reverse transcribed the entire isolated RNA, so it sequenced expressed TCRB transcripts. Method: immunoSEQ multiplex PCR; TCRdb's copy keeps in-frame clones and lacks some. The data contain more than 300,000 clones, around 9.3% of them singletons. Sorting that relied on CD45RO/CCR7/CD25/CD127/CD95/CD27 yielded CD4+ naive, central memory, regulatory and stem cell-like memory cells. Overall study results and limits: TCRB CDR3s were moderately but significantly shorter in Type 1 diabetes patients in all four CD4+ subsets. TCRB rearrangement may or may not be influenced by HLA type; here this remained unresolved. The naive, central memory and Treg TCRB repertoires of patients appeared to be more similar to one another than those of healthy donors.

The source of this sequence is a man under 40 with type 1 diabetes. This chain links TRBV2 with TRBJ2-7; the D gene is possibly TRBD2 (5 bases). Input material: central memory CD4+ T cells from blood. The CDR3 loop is CASSEGRYEQYF. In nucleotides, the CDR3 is TGTGCCAGCAGTGAAGGGAGGTACGAGCAGTACTTC.